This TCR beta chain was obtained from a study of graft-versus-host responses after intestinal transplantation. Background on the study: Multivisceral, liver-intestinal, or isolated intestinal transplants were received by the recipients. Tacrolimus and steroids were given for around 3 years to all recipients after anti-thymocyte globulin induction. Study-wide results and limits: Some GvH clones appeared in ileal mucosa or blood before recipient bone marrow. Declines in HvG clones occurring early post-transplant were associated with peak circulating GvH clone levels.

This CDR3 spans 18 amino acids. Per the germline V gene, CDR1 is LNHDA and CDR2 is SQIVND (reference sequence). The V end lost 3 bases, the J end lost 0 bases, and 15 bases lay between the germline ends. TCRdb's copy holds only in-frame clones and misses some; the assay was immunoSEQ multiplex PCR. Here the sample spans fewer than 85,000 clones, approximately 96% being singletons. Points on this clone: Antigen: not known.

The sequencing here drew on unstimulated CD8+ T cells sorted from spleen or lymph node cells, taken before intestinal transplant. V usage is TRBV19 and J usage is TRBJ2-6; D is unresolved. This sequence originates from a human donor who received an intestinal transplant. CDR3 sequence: CASSIGAIVSSGANVLTF. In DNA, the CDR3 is TGTGCCAGTAGTATTGGTGCCATCGTATCCTCTGGGGCCAACGTCCTGACTTTC. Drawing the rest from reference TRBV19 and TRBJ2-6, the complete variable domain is DGGITQSPKYLFRKEGQNVTLSCEQNLNHDAMYWYRQDPGQGLRLIYYSQIVNDFQKGDIAEGYSVSREKKESFPLTVTSAQKNPTAFYLCASSIGAIVSSGANVLTFGAGSRLTVL.